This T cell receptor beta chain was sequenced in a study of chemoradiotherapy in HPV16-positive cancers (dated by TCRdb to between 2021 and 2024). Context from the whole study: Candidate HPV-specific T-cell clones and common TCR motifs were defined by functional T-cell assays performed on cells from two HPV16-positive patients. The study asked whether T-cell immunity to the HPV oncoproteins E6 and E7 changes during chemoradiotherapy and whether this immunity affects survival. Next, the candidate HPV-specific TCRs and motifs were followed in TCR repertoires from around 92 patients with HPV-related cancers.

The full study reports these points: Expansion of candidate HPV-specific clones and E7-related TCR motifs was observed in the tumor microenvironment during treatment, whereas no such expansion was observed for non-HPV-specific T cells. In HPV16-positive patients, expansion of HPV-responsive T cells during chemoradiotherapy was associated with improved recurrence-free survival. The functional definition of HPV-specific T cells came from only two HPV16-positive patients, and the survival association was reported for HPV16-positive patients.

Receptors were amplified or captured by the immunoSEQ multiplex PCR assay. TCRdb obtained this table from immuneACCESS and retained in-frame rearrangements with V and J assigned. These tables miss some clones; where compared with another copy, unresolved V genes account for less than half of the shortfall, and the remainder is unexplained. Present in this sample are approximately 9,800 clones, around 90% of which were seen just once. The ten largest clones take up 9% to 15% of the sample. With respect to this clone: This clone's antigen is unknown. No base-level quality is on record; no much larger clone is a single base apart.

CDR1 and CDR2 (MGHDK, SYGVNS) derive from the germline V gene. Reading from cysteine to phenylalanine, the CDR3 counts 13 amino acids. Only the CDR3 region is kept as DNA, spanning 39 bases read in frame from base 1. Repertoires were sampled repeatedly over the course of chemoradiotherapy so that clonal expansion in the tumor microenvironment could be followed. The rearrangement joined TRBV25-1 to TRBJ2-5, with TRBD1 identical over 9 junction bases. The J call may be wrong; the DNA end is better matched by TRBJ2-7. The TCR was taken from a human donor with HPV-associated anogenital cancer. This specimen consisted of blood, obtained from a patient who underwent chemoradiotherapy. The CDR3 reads CASTDRGEGEQYF. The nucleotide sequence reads TGTGCCAGCACAGACAGGGGGGAGGGCGAGCAGTACTTC.